This TCR beta chain was captured in a study of CD8+CD57+ T cells in acquired aplastic anemia. About the study: On average, sorted CD4+ and CD8+ cells gave 3 to 4 ug of DNA. General observations from the study: Significance was not reached for CD8+ Simpson's diversity between patients and controls. A set of twenty-nine CD8+ CDR3 sequences was shared between patients and controls, and these sequences appeared highly expressed in patients.

The table lists this clonotype with many counts. The antigen is unknown. For sequencing, patients were chosen who had shown expansion of CD8+CD57+ cells by flow cytometry. Everyone among the patients had severe acquired aplastic anemia. The length of the CDR3 is 15 residues. Germline CDR1 SQVTM, CDR2 ANQGSEA. V shed 0 bases and J 0 bases; nucleotides not matched to a gene: 2. Genomic DNA, serving as template, underwent TCR beta VDJ and CDR3 profiling. One entry per CDR3 protein results from TCRdb running MiXCR on the reads. The table includes just over 450,000 distinct CDR3 sequences, roughly a third detected once.

This chain uses TRBV29-1 with TRBJ2-3; 8 bases align to TRBD2. The TCR comes from a human donor with aplastic anemia. Material: sorted CD4+, CD8+, or CD8+CD57+ T cells (not recorded which) from PBMCs. The CDR3, as DNA: TGCAGCGTTGAAGAAGCGGGGGCTAGCACAGATACGCAGTATTTT. Translated, it gives CSVEEAGASTDTQYF.